Listed here is a single TCR beta chain. Its antigen is unknown. The sample is drawn from a study of T cell responses to AZD1222 COVID-19 vaccine. Study-wide findings and caveats: The donor group comprised mostly white British people and more females; the analysis possibly underestimated clonal diversity.

Assay: immunoSEQ multiplex PCR; the TCRdb copy retains only in-frame clones and omits some. The sample has 120,000 to 150,000 clones; approximately 78% are singletons. Trimming pared 4 bases from V and 16 bases from J, leaving 24 bases between. The length of the CDR3 is 15 residues. Germline-derived CDR1 and CDR2 are SGHNT and YYREEE (reference sequence). The chain couples TRBV5-4 to TRBJ1-6; possibly TRBD1 for D (6 bases). Sequences were derived from peripheral blood, sampled on day 0 of MenACWY control vaccination. The clonotype was recovered from an adult in good health. Written as DNA, the CDR3 is TGTGCCAGCAGCCAAGGTCCCGGGACAAGCCCCGAACTCCACTTT. This translates into CASSQGPGTSPELHF.